The 17 T cell receptor beta chains in this list originate from one sample, sequenced in a study of blood T cell repertoires in COVID-19. This table comes from immunoSEQ multiplex PCR, and its TCRdb copy is limited to in-frame clones, with some not included. The sample contains 110,000 to 150,000 clones, 88% of which appear only once. Source material: peripheral blood. These receptors all stem from a woman aged 45 to 65 with acute or convalescent COVID-19.

The count of this clone is one. The chain employs TRBV27 and TRBJ2-6, with D possibly TRBD2 on 6 matching bases. Looked up from germline, CDR1 is MNHEY and CDR2 is SMNVEV (reference sequence). V dropped 3 bases and J dropped 0 bases, with 12 bases sitting between them. The CDR3 runs 17 residues. The CDR3, as DNA: TGTGCCAGCAGTTTCGCGGGGTTCCGCTCTGGGGCCAACGTCCTGACTTTC. Protein sequence: CASSFAGFRSGANVLTF. The full variable domain, in which reference TRBV27 and TRBJ2-6 provide the parts outside the CDR3, is EAQVTQNPRYLITVTGKKLTVTCSQNMNHEYMSWYRQDPGLGLRQIYYSMNVEVTDKGDVPEGYKVSRKEKRNFPLILESPSPNQTSLYFCASSFAGFRSGANVLTFGAGSRLTVL.

The rearrangement uses TRBV7-9 and TRBJ2-1; 12 bases align to TRBD2. Germline V gene data show CDR1 as SEHNR and CDR2 as FQNEAQ (reference sequence). The ends lost 5 bases at V and 2 bases at J; junction bases unmatched: 7. This CDR3 region has 17 residues. The CDR3 DNA reads TGTGCCAGCAGCAACCCTAGCGGGAGGGCCGCCTACAATGAGCAGTTCTTC. Residues: CASSNPSGRAAYNEQFF.

The chain joins TRBV12-5 to TRBJ1-1; D not certain. This CDR3 comprises 12 residues. Germline V gene lookup returns CDR1 LGHNT and CDR2 FRNRAP. V lost 5 bases and J 7 bases, leaving 11 bases between the germline ends. The CDR3 DNA reads TGTGCTAGTGGTCCAACGGGGAGTGAAGCTTTCTTT. Translating gives CASGPTGSEAFF.

The chain is built from TRBV4-2 and TRBJ1-4, with 7 nucleotides matching TRBD1. In germline, CDR1 is LGHNA, CDR2 YNFKEQ. After removal of 4 bases from V and 6 bases from J, the junction contained 8 bases not matched to a gene. The CDR3 has 15 residues. In nucleotides, the CDR3 is TGTGCCAGCAGCCTGGAGGGGCAGGGGGATGAAAAACTGTTTTTT. Its translation is CASSLEGQGDEKLFF.

The chain carries TRBV5-1 and TRBJ2-2; D is perhaps TRBD2 (6 bases). Germline CDR1 reads SGHRS; CDR2 reads YFSETQ. This CDR3 spans 16 amino acids. Deletions cut 3 bases from V and 0 bases from J, with 12 bases between. The CDR3 DNA sequence: TGCGCCAGCAGCTCCCGTCCGGGGGCGAACACCGGGGAGCTGTTTTTT. Residues: CASSSRPGANTGELFF.

The J gene is TRBJ1-1, the V gene TRBV18, with a weak D call TRBD1 (5 bases). Germline CDR1 KGHSH, CDR2 LQKENI. V was cut by 3 bases and J by 0 bases, with 14 bases left in between. This CDR3 has 16 amino acids. The CDR3 DNA follows: TGTGCCAGCTCACCGCCGGGACTTAGATTGAACACTGAAGCTTTCTTT. Translation gives CASSPPGLRLNTEAFF.

V gene TRBV4-1 combines with J gene TRBJ1-1; D not resolved. Trimming took 4 bases from V and 5 from J, leaving 11 bases between them. The V gene's germline CDR1 is MGHRA and CDR2 YSYEKL. The CDR3 has 13 residues. CDR3 residues: CASSPEVRTEAFF. The CDR3, as DNA: TGCGCCAGCAGCCCAGAGGTGAGAACTGAAGCTTTCTTT.

The gene calls are TRBV3-1 (or the pseudogene TRBV3-2) and TRBJ1-6; 7 bases fit TRBD1. This CDR3 has 15 residues. J was trimmed by 7 bases and V by 5 bases; bases with no gene match: 8. Germline assignment: CDR1 LGHDT and CDR2 YNNKEL (reference sequence). CDR3 sequence (DNA): TGTGCCAGCAGCGAGCAGGGACAGACAAATTCACCCCTCCACTTT. This codes for CASSEQGQTNSPLHF.

V is TRBV5-1 and J is TRBJ1-4; D gene ambiguous. The germline V gene encodes CDR1 SGHRS and CDR2 YFSETQ. V lost 7 bases to trimming and J lost 3 bases, with 13 bases between them. The CDR3 extends over 14 amino acids. The CDR3 sequence is CASGSGSPNEKLFF. The DNA for the CDR3 is TGCGCCAGCGGGTCGGGGAGCCCTAATGAAAAACTGTTTTTT.

The chain combines TRBV9 with TRBJ2-1; 11 nucleotides agree with TRBD2. With 1 base clipped from V and 16 bases from J, the junction kept 16 bases outside the gene matches. The germline gives CDR1 SGDLS, CDR2 YYNGEE. The CDR3 consists of 16 residues. CDR3 nucleotides: TGTGCCAGCAGCGTACTTTGGGATATAGCGGGAGGGACCATTTTCTTC. This sequence encodes CASSVLWDIAGGTIFF.

The V gene is TRBV7-8, the J gene TRBJ2-3; 12 bases are shared with TRBD2. From germline, CDR1 is SGHVS and CDR2 FQNEAQ. V trimming: 1 base; J trimming: 4 bases; junction bases outside the gene matches: 12. The CDR3 consists of 19 residues. The CDR3 DNA reads as TGTGCCAGCAGCTTAGTAGTAACTAGCGGGGGGCCCGGGGCAGATACGCAGTATTTT. Translating gives CASSLVVTSGGPGADTQYF.

This chain links TRBV30 with TRBJ1-1, with D hard to call. Germline V gene sequence: CDR1 GTSNPN, CDR2 SVGIG (reference sequence). This CDR3 region has 13 residues. Trimming removed 4 bases at V and 1 base at J, with 10 bases between. CDR3 region: CAWTVKPNTEAFF. CDR3 nucleotides: TGTGCCTGGACTGTAAAGCCGAACACTGAAGCTTTCTTT.

As for this clone: Other DNA sequences in this sample translate to the same CDR3. The DNA for the CDR3 is TGCGCCAGCAGCTTGGACAGGGGGCAGCCCCAGCATTTT. This gives the protein CASSLDRGQPQHF. This chain links TRBV5-1 with TRBJ1-5; 8 nucleotides match TRBD1. The CDR3 sequence is 13 residues long. Losses at the gene ends were 0 bases for V and 7 bases for J; bases not matched to a gene: 0. CDR1 SGHRS and CDR2 YFSETQ come from the germline V gene.

V and J are TRBV10-1 and TRBJ2-1, with TRBD2 as a possible D gene (5 bases). Germline CDR1 is WNHNN and CDR2 is SYGVQD (reference sequence). The CDR3 sequence is 18 residues long. V gave up 8 bases and J gave up 3 bases, with 26 bases separating them. The CDR3 DNA reads as TGCGCCAGCCCCGGCTGCTCCCGGACTCGGAAACACTACAATGAGCAGTTCTTC. It is translated as CASPGCSRTRKHYNEQFF.

In regard to this clone: The junction does not match germline at one end; this may be a read error. The rearrangement joins TRBV7-9 to TRBJ2-1; TRBD1 matches at 7 bases. Germline loops: CDR1 SEHNR, CDR2 FQNEAQ (reference sequence). The CDR3 runs to 12 residues. CDR3 coding DNA: TGTGCCAGCAGCTTAAGTCGAGACAGGGTGGTCTTC. Translating gives CASSLSRDRVVF.

V gene TRBV11-2 combines with J gene TRBJ2-7; D gene ambiguous. V was clipped by 1 base and J by 1 base, with 5 bases between them. The CDR3 has 13 residues. The germline CDR1 and CDR2 sequences are SGHAT and FQNNGV. The CDR3: CASSLVESYEQYF. In nucleotides, the CDR3 is TGTGCCAGCAGCTTAGTGGAGTCCTACGAGCAGTACTTC.

The J gene is TRBJ1-1, the V gene TRBV12-5; 8 bases fit TRBD1. The CDR3 has 15 residues. Unmatched junction bases numbered 5, after V lost 0 bases and J lost 5 bases. CDR1 is LGHNT and CDR2 is FRNRAP in the germline V gene. The CDR3 sequence: CASGLVQGATTEAFF. The CDR3 DNA reads TGTGCTAGTGGTTTGGTGCAGGGGGCGACGACTGAAGCTTTCTTT.